This T cell receptor (beta chain) was captured by sequencing in a study of Graves' ophthalmopathy and Graves' hyperthyroidism. V lost 4 bases to trimming and J lost 3 bases; unmatched junction nucleotides: 1. The CDR3 is 15 amino acids. CDR1 is MNHNS, CDR2 SASEGT, per germline. This clonotype was counted between two and nine times. RNA served as the template for amplifying TCR beta CDR3 regions. Second-round multiplex PCR came after a first-round RT-PCR that employed HTBI primers. MiXCR was run by TCRdb on the multiplex PCR reads, yielding one entry per CDR3 protein. The sample gives around 670,000 distinct CDR3 sequences, around 40% of which show up once; 44% is in the top ten.

The TCR sequence derives from an adult man with Graves' ophthalmopathy. The sequencing input was peripheral blood. The J gene is TRBJ1-5, the V gene TRBV6-1; 12 positions match TRBD1. CDR3 protein: CASSGDRGLNQPQHF. As DNA, the CDR3 is TGTGCCAGCAGTGGGGACAGGGGGCTCAATCAGCCCCAGCATTTT.